This T cell receptor (beta chain) was identified in a study of CD8 T cells in ankylosing spondylitis. Findings and limits, study-wide: Some motif variants had been reported before (in reactive arthritis synovial fluid and blood). What seemed typical of ankylosing spondylitis blood was a TCR beta motif built from fewer than ten highly homologous variants.

Points on this clonotype: The antigen remains undetermined.

Making the TCR beta libraries involved quantitative 5'-RACE with molecular barcodes. MiXCR, run by TCRdb on the 5' RACE reads, gives a single entry per CDR3 protein. The data contain around 180,000 distinct CDR3 sequences, roughly 13% of them singletons. This receptor was taken from a female donor with ankylosing spondylitis or in good health (not recorded which). Source material: blood, either unsorted or a sorted T cell fraction (not recorded which).

CDR3 DNA: TGTGCCAGCAGCTCGGACAGGAGCTCCTACAATGAGCAGTTCTTC. Its translation is CASSSDRSSYNEQFF. The genes are TRBV7-2 and TRBJ2-1; TRBD1 matches at 7 bases. This CDR3 has 15 amino acids. Germline V gives CDR1 SGHTA, CDR2 FQGNSA. Trimming at V came to 4 bases and at J to 0 bases, leaving 3 bases not matched to a gene.